This TCR beta chain was sequenced during a study of human T cells and chemical hapten exposure. Study at large: DPC at 0.01% went onto the upper back in patch tests, read at 6 days.

The sample's time point: patch test 3, about 24 weeks after DPC sensitization. Treatment here: therapeutic diphenylcyclopropenone sensitization with weekly scalp DPC. The length of the CDR3 is 15 residues. Germline CDR1 MNHEY, CDR2 SMNVEV (reference sequence). Trimming removed 6 bases at V and 2 bases at J, with 15 bases between. This clonotype was counted at least ten times. Using its own MiXCR run on the RACE reads, TCRdb lists one record per CDR3 protein. This table holds over 75,000 distinct CDR3 sequences, under 13% found once. The chain employs TRBV27 and TRBJ2-3; possible D gene TRBD2, 6 bases. The TCR originated in a woman aged 25 to 45 with alopecia areata. Some clones in this sample may be carry-over from other donors' samples. The specimen was whole blood, collected in connection with sensitization to the hapten diphenylcyclopropenone (DPC). CDR3 residues: CASSQRLENTDTQYF. The CDR3 region has the DNA TGTGCCAGCAGCCAGCGACTAGAGAACACAGATACGCAGTATTTT.